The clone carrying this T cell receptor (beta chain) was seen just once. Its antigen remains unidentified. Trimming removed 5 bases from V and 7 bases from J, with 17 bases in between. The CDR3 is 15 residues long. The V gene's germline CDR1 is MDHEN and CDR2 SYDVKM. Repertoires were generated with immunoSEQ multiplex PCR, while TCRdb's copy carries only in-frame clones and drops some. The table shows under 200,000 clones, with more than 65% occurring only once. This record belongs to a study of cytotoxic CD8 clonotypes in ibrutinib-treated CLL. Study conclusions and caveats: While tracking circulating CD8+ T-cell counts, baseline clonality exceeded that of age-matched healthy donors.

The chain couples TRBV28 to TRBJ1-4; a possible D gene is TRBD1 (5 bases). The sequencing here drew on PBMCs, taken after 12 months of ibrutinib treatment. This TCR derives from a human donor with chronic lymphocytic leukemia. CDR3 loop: CASSTAGLALEKLFF. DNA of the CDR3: TGTGCCAGCAGTACGGCGGGACTGGCCCTTGAAAAACTGTTTTTT.